Each of the 21 T cell receptor beta chains below was sequenced from the same sample in a study of shared clonotypes between healthy human individuals. Naive-designated CD8 cells lacked CD45RO, were positively enriched for CCR7, and omitted terminally differentiated effector memory CD45RA+ cells. TCRdb keeps only in-frame clones here, not all; method: immunoSEQ multiplex PCR. The sample lists millions of clones, approximately 94% occurring once. Sequencing input: naive CD8+ T cells from PBMCs. These receptors all come from a man between 18 and 35 years old in good health. Some clones in this sample may be carry-over from other donors' samples.

The chain is built from TRBV5-1 and TRBJ1-2; TRBD1 matches at 7 bases. Trimming took 3 bases from V and 1 from J; bases not matched to a gene: 12. This CDR3 has 17 amino acids. Germline CDR1 SGHRS, CDR2 YFSETQ. The CDR3 nucleotides read TGCGCCAGCAGCTCAAGCGGGGGGACAGTAATTAACTATGGCTACACCTTC. Translating gives CASSSSGGTVINYGYTF.

This chain joins TRBV27 and TRBJ2-2; possible D gene TRBD2, 5 bases. The CDR3 has 16 residues. CDR1 MNHEY and CDR2 SMNVEV come from the germline V gene (reference sequence). V was trimmed by 6 bases and J by 5 bases, leaving 19 bases between them. The CDR3: CASSQLQVRGTGELFF. For the CDR3, the DNA is TGTGCCAGCAGCCAACTCCAAGTCCGGGGTACCGGGGAGCTGTTTTTT.

The chain joins TRBV28 to TRBJ2-1; 11 bases agree with TRBD2. In germline, CDR1 is MDHEN, CDR2 SYDVKM. This CDR3 contains 16 residues. V lost 4 bases and J lost 6; bases outside the gene matches: 8. CDR3 DNA sequence: TGTGCCAGCAGTTCACAACTAGCGGGAGCCTCCAATGAGCAGTTCTTC. It yields the protein CASSSQLAGASNEQFF.

The chain links TRBV9 to TRBJ1-1; unclear D gene. Germline lookup yields CDR1 SGDLS and CDR2 YYNGEE. The CDR3 spans 13 residues. V was pared by 3 bases and J by 3 bases, with 9 bases between. CDR3 sequence (DNA): TGTGCCAGCAGCGGAGGGTTGGACACTGAAGCTTTCTTT. It is translated as CASSGGLDTEAFF.

This clone was recorded once. The chain's CDR3 is CASSQWSLETDTQYF. The CDR3 nucleotides read TGCGCCAGCAGCCAATGGTCCCTCGAAACAGATACGCAGTATTTT. The rearrangement joins TRBV4-3 to TRBJ2-3; D unresolved. The CDR3 has 15 residues. Germline lookup yields CDR1 LGHNA and CDR2 YSLEER. V was clipped by 2 bases and J by 3 bases, with 12 bases between them.

The genes are TRBV7-6 and TRBJ1-1; no firm D call. V dropped 3 bases and J dropped 2 bases, with 4 bases sitting between them. Germline V gene data show CDR1 as SGHVS and CDR2 as FNYEAQ. CDR3 size: 12 residues. CDR3 sequence reads: CASSFGNTEAFF. The CDR3 DNA sequence: TGTGCCAGCAGCTTTGGTAACACTGAAGCTTTCTTT.

The rearrangement joins TRBV7-8 to TRBJ2-5, with a tentative D call TRBD1 (7 bases). CDR1 is SGHVS, CDR2 FQNEAQ, per germline. V gave up 2 bases and J gave up 1 base, with 14 bases separating them. The CDR3 contains 16 residues. The CDR3 loop is CASSLLSGGRQETQYF. The CDR3 nucleotides read TGTGCCAGCAGCTTACTATCAGGGGGGCGCCAAGAGACCCAGTACTTC.

This chain links TRBV19 with TRBJ1-2; D not certain. This CDR3 spans 15 amino acids. CDR1 and CDR2 (germline): LNHDA, SQIVND (reference sequence). V was trimmed by 4 bases and J by 4 bases, leaving 16 bases between them. CDR3 loop: CASSTLRPIIYGYTF. The CDR3 bases are TGTGCCAGTAGTACCTTGAGACCGATCATCTATGGCTACACCTTC.

On this clone: Different DNA sequences within this sample yield the same CDR3. This CDR3 is CASSLSDTYEQYF. CDR3 in DNA: TGTGCCAGCAGTTTATCCGATACCTACGAGCAGTACTTC. The chain carries TRBV27 and TRBJ2-7, with D unresolved. This CDR3 has 13 amino acids. Germline loops: CDR1 MNHEY, CDR2 SMNVEV (reference sequence). V gave up 0 bases and J gave up 2 bases, with 5 bases separating them.

The chain combines TRBV19 with TRBJ1-2; possible D gene TRBD1, 5 bases. CDR1 LNHDA and CDR2 SQIVND come from the germline V gene (reference sequence). Trimming removed 3 bases at V and 4 bases at J, with 12 bases between. The length of the CDR3 is 14 residues. DNA of the CDR3: TGTGCCAGTAGTATGCGGGACGCCCGCTATGGCTACACCTTC. Encoded protein: CASSMRDARYGYTF.

The V call is TRBV10-3, the J call TRBJ2-1; tentatively, D is TRBD2 (5 bases). Trimming removed 3 bases at V and 5 bases at J, with 14 bases between. The CDR3 is 15 amino acids. Per the germline V gene, CDR1 is ENHRY and CDR2 is SYGVKD. The CDR3 spells CAISDPGSDDNEQFF. As DNA, the CDR3 is TGTGCCATCAGTGACCCGGGATCGGACGACAATGAGCAGTTCTTC.

The chain carries TRBV7-6 and TRBJ2-7; 8 nucleotides align to TRBD2. Looked up from germline, CDR1 is SGHVS and CDR2 is FNYEAQ. The V gene end was trimmed by 0 bases and the J gene end by 4 bases; junction bases not matched to a gene: 8. The CDR3 totals 16 residues. The CDR3 DNA is TGTGCCAGCAGCTTAGCGTCAGCGGGAGCTTTTTACGAGCAGTACTTC. The encoded protein is CASSLASAGAFYEQYF.

The chain recombines TRBV5-4 with TRBJ2-7; D gene ambiguous. Trimming left V 0 bases short and J 7 bases short, with 14 bases between. This CDR3 comprises 14 residues. In germline, CDR1 is SGHNT, CDR2 YYREEE (reference sequence). CDR3 in DNA: TGTGCCAGCAGCTTGGTAGAAGCGAGAGGAGAGCAGTACTTC. Translation: CASSLVEARGEQYF.

On this clone itself: Other DNA variants within this sample encode the same CDR3. J is TRBJ1-5 and V is TRBV7-9; 8 positions match TRBD1. The CDR3 spans 14 residues. The V segment lost 4 bases and the J segment 2 bases; nucleotides outside the gene matches: 1. CDR1 and CDR2 (germline): SEHNR, FQNEAQ (reference sequence). The chain's CDR3 is CASSSGQGNQPQHF. In nucleotides, the CDR3 is TGTGCCAGCAGCTCGGGACAGGGCAATCAGCCCCAGCATTTT.

The chain has TRBV4-1 and TRBJ2-3, with TRBD1 as a possible D gene (6 bases). This CDR3 contains 17 residues. CDR1 and CDR2 (germline): MGHRA, YSYEKL. The V and J ends lost 1 base and 2 bases respectively, with 16 bases between them. CDR3: CASSQATGHKITDTQYF. The CDR3 DNA follows: TGCGCCAGCAGCCAAGCCACGGGACACAAGATCACAGATACGCAGTATTTT.

CDR3 sequence reads: CASSGTISGSRFNEQFF. As DNA, the CDR3 is TGCGCCAGCAGTGGGACCATTAGCGGGAGTAGATTCAATGAGCAGTTCTTC. J is TRBJ2-1 and V is TRBV10-1; 9 positions match TRBD2. This CDR3 is 17 amino acids long. In germline, CDR1 is WNHNN, CDR2 SYGVQD (reference sequence). Trimming cost V 4 bases and J 6 bases; bases outside gene matches: 13.

V usage is TRBV5-4 and J usage is TRBJ2-7, with 10 bases matching TRBD1. J lost 6 bases, V lost 4 bases, and 4 bases had no gene match. CDR3 size: 13 residues. The germline V gene encodes CDR1 SGHNT and CDR2 YYREEE (reference sequence). CDR3 coding DNA: TGTGCCAGCAGCCCGGACAGGGGGAGCGAGCAGTACTTC. Translating it yields CASSPDRGSEQYF.

The gene calls are TRBV7-9 and TRBJ2-7; a weak D match, TRBD2 (6 bases). This CDR3 spans 14 amino acids. Germline CDR1 SEHNR, CDR2 FQNEAQ (reference sequence). The ends were cut back, 4 bases at V and 2 bases at J, with 12 bases in the middle. The CDR3 bases are TGTGCCAGCAGCTACCGCGGGGACCCCTACGAGCAGTACTTC. Its protein is CASSYRGDPYEQYF.

V and J are TRBV5-1 and TRBJ2-7; possibly TRBD1 for D (5 bases). This CDR3 region has 17 residues. Germline V gene lookup returns CDR1 SGHRS and CDR2 YFSETQ. V was clipped by 4 bases and J by 3 bases, with 23 bases between them. The CDR3 sequence is CASSEKLIRARIYEQYF. The CDR3 DNA sequence: TGCGCCAGCAGCGAAAAACTGATCAGGGCGAGAATCTACGAGCAGTACTTC.

The chain links TRBV4-3 to TRBJ2-7, with TRBD2 matching 12 bases. V was pared by 4 bases and J by 2 bases, with 6 bases of the junction left unmatched. This CDR3 comprises 16 residues. Germline CDR1 is LGHNA and CDR2 is YSLEER. The CDR3 loop reads CASSRLTSGRPYEQYF. As DNA, the CDR3 is TGCGCCAGCAGCCGACTCACTAGCGGGAGGCCCTACGAGCAGTACTTC.

The chain uses TRBV7-2 and TRBJ1-1; tentatively, D is TRBD1 (5 bases). Trimming shortened V by 5 bases and J by 11 bases, and 15 bases separated the two germline ends. The length of the CDR3 is 12 residues. Germline V gene data show CDR1 as SGHTA and CDR2 as FQGNSA. This CDR3 reads CASSRGGPWAFF. The CDR3 DNA reads as TGTGCCAGCAGCCGGGGCGGCCCTTGGGCTTTCTTT. Based on the CDR3 plus reference TRBV7-2 and TRBJ1-1, the full variable domain is GAGVSQSPSNKVTEKGKDVELRCDPISGHTALYWYRQSLGQGLEFLIYFQGNSAPDKSGLPSDRFSAERTGGSVSTLTIQRTQQEDSAVYLCASSRGGPWAFFGQGTRLTVV.